The 2 T cell receptor beta chains below all came from one sample that was sequenced in a study of T cells in Graves' hyperthyroidism and ophthalmopathy. Researchers amplified the TCR beta CDR3 regions from RNA transcripts. An initial round of RT-PCR targeting the TCR CDR3 relied on the HTBI primer set. In TCRdb, the multiplex PCR reads were re-called with MiXCR into one record per CDR3 protein. The table has hundreds of thousands of distinct CDR3 sequences, around 15% seen once. Input material: blood. These receptors originate from a woman in her fifties or sixties with Graves' ophthalmopathy.

This clonotype was counted only a few times. The rearrangement joins TRBV6-1 to TRBJ1-4; the D is unclear. Germline CDR1 MNHNS, CDR2 SASEGT. Trimming pared 0 bases from V and 10 bases from J, leaving 15 bases between. This CDR3 spans 15 amino acids. In DNA, the CDR3 is TGTGCCAGCAGTGAAGCAACCGCAGCGCTGGGAAAACTGTTTTTT. Translated, it gives CASSEATAALGKLFF.

A few counts support this clonotype. A much larger clone sits a single nucleotide away, making a read error possible. V and J are TRBV3-1 and TRBJ2-7, with unresolved D. CDR3 size: 12 residues. Germline V CDR1 and CDR2: LGHDT, YNNKEL (reference sequence). Trimming cost V 5 bases and J 4 bases, with 9 bases left between them. The CDR3 sequence: CASSSPTYEQYF. DNA of the CDR3: TGTGCCAGCAGCTCCCCCACTTACGAGCAGTACTTC.